This is a list of T cell receptor beta chains from one sample in a study of blood T cell repertoires in COVID-19. Generated by immunoSEQ multiplex PCR, the TCRdb table keeps only in-frame clones and is missing some. The sample lists a few hundred thousand clones; 80% to 90% were seen once. The sequencing input was peripheral blood. All receptors derive from a woman in her seventies with COVID-19, enrolled during active disease. Both conserved end residues are trimmed from each CDR3.

V gene	J gene	CDR3 protein
TRBV2	TRBJ1-3	ASSQGRHEVRNTIY
TRBV6-5	TRBJ2-7	ASSLTGTSGYEQY
TRBV29-1	TRBJ2-5	SVDLAGRSETQY
TRBV6-5	TRBJ2-7	ASSSGTSVSEQY
TRBV7-9	TRBJ2-7	ASGRQGISYEQY
TRBV6-5	TRBJ2-7	ASSYGQGAYEQY
TRBV30	TRBJ1-4	AWRGGQGAWKLF
TRBV7-2	TRBJ2-2	ASSPLRRSMYTGELF
TRBV7-3	TRBJ2-2	ASSESGWASATGELF
TRBV11-2	TRBJ2-2	ASSLAGRANTGELF
TRBV5-4	TRBJ2-1	ASSLWQYNEQF
TRBV12-3/TRBV12-4	TRBJ2-7	ASSQSYEQY
TRBV6-5	TRBJ2-3	ASSPAGYTDTQY
TRBV28	TRBJ1-5	ASSLGQNNQPQH
TRBV7-9	TRBJ2-1	ASSLDKYYNEQF
TRBV5-4	TRBJ1-1	ASSLAFNTEAF
TRBV30	TRBJ1-3	AWISTAGNTIY
TRBV28	TRBJ1-5	ASSYPGGQGADQPQH
TRBV10-1	TRBJ2-3	ASSPGLAGLSTDTQY
TRBV30	TRBJ1-1	AWSQGARTEAF
TRBV14	TRBJ1-2	ASSDQQSRGYGYT
TRBV30	TRBJ1-5	AWQGAGGNQPQH
TRBV18	TRBJ2-7	ASSPMTGGQHEQY
TRBV11-2	TRBJ1-1	ASSLLSTEAF
TRBV5-1	TRBJ1-4	ASSWNTGGGEKLF
TRBV5-1	TRBJ2-3	ASSPGLAVPGTDTQY
TRBV3-1/TRBV3-2	TRBJ2-2	ASSQAGGANTGELF
TRBV14	TRBJ2-1	ASSVAGGPREQF
TRBV3-1/TRBV3-2	TRBJ1-3	ASSYRDLVNTIY
TRBV19	TRBJ1-1	ASSMGGAGNTEAF
TRBV7-2	TRBJ1-2	ASSSGHQTNYGYT
TRBV30	TRBJ2-5	AWSVSGRAGETQY
TRBV20-1	TRBJ1-5	SASPPTGWSNQPQH
TRBV29-1	TRBJ1-2	SVDFRDRDPPFYGYT
TRBV27	TRBJ2-3	ASSGLAGRNTQY
TRBV15	TRBJ1-4	ATSNRDRAEKLF
TRBV9	TRBJ2-2	ASSVVQGKSGELF
TRBV27	TRBJ2-1	ASSLGRGWDEQF
TRBV2	TRBJ1-1	ASSPQGARTEAF
TRBV7-2	TRBJ2-5	ASSLVGTRKETQY
TRBV7-9	TRBJ2-1	ASSILGLAGVEQF
TRBV2	TRBJ1-2	ASSELYGGYGYT
TRBV2	TRBJ2-1	ASSLGGRGWGEQF
TRBV28	TRBJ1-2	ASSIQGTDYGYT
TRBV7-2	TRBJ1-2	ASRQGASNYGYT
TRBV6-5	TRBJ1-1	ASRIYTDTEAF
TRBV2	TRBJ2-5	ASSEEQGVGETQY
TRBV6-5	TRBJ2-6	ASSYSSGSGANVLT
TRBV5-1	TRBJ1-3	ASSPDRAVDTIY
TRBV18	TRBJ2-3	ASSRGQGAMDTQY
TRBV19	TRBJ1-5	ASSISRRRASNQPQH
TRBV28	TRBJ1-2	ASSYSDRRKIIYGYT
TRBV27	TRBJ2-7	ASSPTQGVQY
TRBV2	TRBJ2-7	ASSEVPPVLRY
TRBV29-1	TRBJ1-4	SVEPGQGGEKLF